These T cell receptor beta chains were read from a single sample in a study of chemoradiotherapy in HPV16-positive cancers. The protocol was immunoSEQ multiplex PCR, while the TCRdb copy is restricted to in-frame clones and leaves out a portion. The repertoire holds fewer than 70,000 clones, with around 90% as singletons. Sequenced here: blood, sampled from a patient who underwent chemoradiotherapy. The receptors shown here come from a human donor with HPV-associated anogenital cancer. CDR3s include the opening cysteine and the closing phenylalanine or tryptophan. A D gene is named only where the DNA matches it firmly. The listing skips clone size in some rows; elsewhere it reads once, few, many or a size class.

length	size	V	J	D	CDR3	DNA
15	once	TRBV2	TRBJ2-1	NA	CASSDFWSVENEQFF	TGTGCCAGCAGCGATTTTTGGTCAGTCGAAAATGAGCAGTTCTTC
13	NA	TRBV5-1	TRBJ1-6	NA	CASSLEVHSPLHF	TGCGCCAGCAGCTTGGAGGTACATTCACCCCTCCACTTT
15	once	TRBV7-2	TRBJ1-4	NA	CASSGPGWEGEKLFF	TGTGCCAGCAGCGGTCCAGGTTGGGAAGGTGAAAAACTGTTTTTT
14	NA	TRBV6-1	TRBJ2-5	TRBD1	CASGQGAEAGTQYF	TGTGCCAGCGGCCAGGGGGCCGAGGCCGGGACCCAGTACTTC
13	once	TRBV7-2	TRBJ2-7	TRBD1	CASSRDSPYEQYF	TGTGCCAGCAGCCGGGACAGTCCCTACGAGCAGTACTTC
12	NA	TRBV2	TRBJ2-3	NA	CASSGIADTQYF	TGTGCCAGCAGCGGGATCGCAGATACGCAGTATTTT
14	NA	TRBV25-1	TRBJ1-3	NA	CASSAAGGGNTIYF	TGTGCCAGCAGTGCCGCGGGAGGAGGAAACACCATATATTTT
12	NA	TRBV11-2	TRBJ1-2	NA	CASSLDSAAKTF	TGTGCCAGCAGCTTAGATAGCGCCGCGAAGACCTTC
13	NA	TRBV6-1	TRBJ2-6	NA	CASKTSGANVLTF	TGTGCCAGCAAAACCTCTGGGGCCAACGTCCTGACTTTC
15	NA	TRBV6-5	TRBJ1-1	NA	CASTRPGRVNTEAFF	TGTGCCAGCACCCGTCCGGGCAGAGTGAACACTGAAGCTTTCTTT
16	NA	TRBV7-9	TRBJ2-2	TRBD1	CASSYETGIFTGELFF	TGTGCCAGCAGCTATGAGACAGGGATCTTCACCGGGGAGCTGTTTTTT
17	NA	TRBV7-2	TRBJ1-6	NA	CASSPGSESSYNSPLHF	TGTGCCAGCAGCCCAGGCTCGGAGAGCTCCTATAATTCACCCCTCCACTTT
13	NA	TRBV27	TRBJ2-7	TRBD1	CASSLGQGAKQYF	TGTGCCAGCAGTTTGGGACAGGGGGCTAAGCAGTACTTC
13	NA	TRBV4-1	TRBJ2-1	NA	CASSQDLEGSRFF	TGCGCCAGCAGCCAAGATCTTGAGGGGAGTAGGTTCTTC
15	once	TRBV6-5	TRBJ1-2	TRBD1	CASRATGQETYGYTF	TGTGCCAGCAGAGCCACGGGACAGGAAACCTATGGCTACACCTTC
16	NA	TRBV5-1	TRBJ2-7	NA	CASSLEGGTSAYEQYF	TGCGCCAGCAGCTTGGAAGGAGGGACATCTGCCTACGAGCAGTACTTC
11	NA	TRBV20-1	TRBJ1-4	NA	CSAMFNEKLFF	TGCAGTGCCATGTTTAATGAAAAACTGTTTTTT
13	NA	TRBV25-1	TRBJ2-7	TRBD2	CASRTSGSYEQYF	TGTGCCAGCAGGACTAGCGGATCCTACGAGCAGTACTTC
16	NA	TRBV5-1	TRBJ2-7	NA	CASRPPRGEGSYEQYF	TGCGCCAGCAGACCGCCTAGGGGGGAAGGATCCTACGAGCAGTACTTC